Presented here are 30 T cell receptor beta chains from one specimen sequenced in a study of follicular helper T cells after annual influenza vaccination. The method was immunoSEQ multiplex PCR; TCRdb's version includes in-frame clones alone and lacks a portion of them. Altogether about 13,000 clones are present, 70% to 90% being singletons, with the ten largest covering about 0.27%. This sample's time point: 2014-2015 season, pre-vaccination. Source: CXCR5- memory CD4+ T cells sorted from blood, taken on the day of influenza vaccination. The receptors here all came from an adult who received the influenza vaccine.

The V and J genes are TRBV28 and TRBJ2-7, with 9 positions matching TRBD1. Germline CDR1 reads MDHEN; CDR2 reads SYDVKM. The J segment lost 3 bases and the V segment lost 7 bases, leaving 10 bases of the junction unmatched. The CDR3 runs 15 residues. This CDR3 reads CASTPFPGQGYEQYF. The CDR3 region has the DNA TGTGCCAGCACTCCCTTTCCGGGACAGGGCTACGAGCAGTACTTC.

The chain has TRBV5-1 and TRBJ2-3; 10 bases agree with TRBD1. The germline V gene has CDR1 SGHRS and CDR2 YFSETQ. The CDR3 totals 15 residues. V gave up 3 bases and J gave up 2 bases; unmatched junction bases: 3. The CDR3, as DNA: TGCGCCAGCAGCTGGGGACAGGGGTTCACAGATACGCAGTATTTT. Its translation: CASSWGQGFTDTQYF.

The chain couples TRBV10-3 to TRBJ1-5; 10 nucleotides agree with TRBD1. Germline V gives CDR1 ENHRY, CDR2 SYGVKD. The CDR3 is 15 residues long. V gave up 6 bases and J gave up 4 bases; unmatched junction bases: 6. The CDR3: CAISTGTGVNQPQHF. CDR3 sequence (DNA): TGTGCCATCAGCACAGGGACAGGGGTAAATCAGCCCCAGCATTTT.

The chain recombines TRBV6-5 with TRBJ1-2, with D unclear. The germline V and J ends were trimmed by 0 bases and 4 bases, with 12 bases remaining between them. The V gene's germline CDR1 is MNHEY and CDR2 SVGAGI. The CDR3 runs 15 residues. Here the CDR3 DNA reads TGTGCCAGCAGTTACTCGACGGCAGGAACCTATGGCTACACCTTC. It yields the protein CASSYSTAGTYGYTF.

The table lists this clone with a count of one. This chain joins TRBV19 and TRBJ1-1; possibly TRBD1 for D (5 bases). This CDR3 region has 11 residues. V lost 6 bases and J 9 bases, leaving 11 bases between the germline ends. Germline lookup yields CDR1 LNHDA and CDR2 SQIVND (reference sequence). The CDR3 DNA sequence: TGTGCCAGTAGCCGACAGCTGAAAGCTTTCTTT. Translating gives CASSRQLKAFF.

This clone appeared once. This chain connects TRBV5-1 to TRBJ2-3; 12 nucleotides match TRBD2. The CDR3 is 15 residues long. The J segment lost 8 bases and the V segment lost 2 bases, leaving 6 bases of the junction unmatched. Germline V gene sequence: CDR1 SGHRS, CDR2 YFSETQ. In DNA, the CDR3 is TGCGCCAGCAGCTTACTAGCGGGGGGACAGACTACGCAGTATTTT. Its translation is CASSLLAGGQTTQYF.

The table lists this clone with a count of one. This chain connects TRBV19 to TRBJ2-4; 8 bases fit TRBD2. Germline CDR1 and CDR2: LNHDA and SQIVND (reference sequence). This CDR3 spans 16 amino acids. J lost 7 bases, V lost 4 bases, and 12 bases had no gene match. CDR3 nucleotides: TGTGCCAGTAGTAGACGGACTAGCCGGGTTGACAACATTCAGTACTTC. Residues: CASSRRTSRVDNIQYF.

This clone was picked up one time. The rearrangement links TRBV9 to TRBJ2-5, with 12 bases matching TRBD2. This CDR3 is 17 amino acids long. The V segment lost 4 bases and the J segment 1 base; nucleotides outside the gene matches: 8. Germline V gene data show CDR1 as SGDLS and CDR2 as YYNGEE. The CDR3 region has the DNA TGTGCCAGCAGCACTAGCGGGGGGTCCCCACCCCAAGAGACCCAGTACTTC. This sequence encodes CASSTSGGSPPQETQYF.

This CDR3 reads CASSRQYNEQFF. The CDR3 nucleotides read TGTGCCAGCAGTAGACAGTACAATGAGCAGTTCTTC. The genes are TRBV6-5 and TRBJ2-1, with D perhaps TRBD1 (5 bases). CDR3 length: 12 amino acids. The V and J ends lost 5 bases and 4 bases respectively, with 6 bases between them. From germline, CDR1 is MNHEY and CDR2 SVGAGI.

J is TRBJ2-5 and V is TRBV9; 11 nucleotides match TRBD2. The germline V gene has CDR1 SGDLS and CDR2 YYNGEE. After removal of 4 bases from V and 2 bases from J, the junction contained 7 bases not matched to a gene. The CDR3 consists of 16 residues. The CDR3 DNA reads as TGTGCCAGCAGCCCTCGGGTAGCGGGGGGGCAAGAGACCCAGTACTTC. It yields the protein CASSPRVAGGQETQYF. The full variable domain, its missing parts supplied by reference TRBV9 and TRBJ2-5, is DSGVTQTPKHLITATGQRVTLRCSPRSGDLSVYWYQQSLDQGLQFLIQYYNGEERAKGNILERFSAQQFPDLHSELNLSSLELGDSALYFCASSPRVAGGQETQYFGPGTRLLVL.

V and J are TRBV23-1 and TRBJ2-7, with a possible D match to TRBD2 (5 bases). TRBV23-1 is classed as an ORF, of uncertain function. The CDR3 length is 16 residues. V was trimmed by 2 bases and J by 3 bases, leaving 17 bases between them. CDR3 sequence (DNA): TGCGCCAGCAGTCAACTGAGGCCCCGGAGGCTCTACGAGCAGTACTTC. The encoded protein is CASSQLRPRRLYEQYF.

The rearrangement links TRBV5-1 to TRBJ1-2, with 7 positions matching TRBD1. Germline lookup yields CDR1 SGHRS and CDR2 YFSETQ. V gave up 5 bases and J gave up 2 bases; unmatched junction bases: 6. This CDR3 spans 14 amino acids. The CDR3: CASRVPDRNYGYTF. As DNA, the CDR3 is TGCGCCAGCAGGGTCCCGGACAGGAACTATGGCTACACCTTC.

V usage is TRBV30 and J usage is TRBJ1-2; 7 bases agree with TRBD1. The CDR3 consists of 15 residues. Germline V lookup: CDR1 GTSNPN, CDR2 SVGIG (reference sequence). J lost 8 bases, V lost 1 base, and 13 bases had no gene match. CDR3 region: CAWSGPQTGISGYTF. DNA of the CDR3: TGTGCCTGGAGTGGTCCCCAGACAGGGATAAGCGGCTACACCTTC. The full variable domain, completed using reference TRBV30 and TRBJ1-2, is SQTIHQWPATLVQPVGSPLSLECTVEGTSNPNLYWYRQAAGRGLQLLFYSVGIGQISSEVPQNLSASRPQDRQFILSSKKLLLSDSGFYLCAWSGPQTGISGYTFGSGTRLTVV.

V and J are TRBV5-1 and TRBJ2-2; D may be TRBD2 (6 bases). Germline V gene sequence: CDR1 SGHRS, CDR2 YFSETQ. V was shortened by 4 bases and J by 0 bases, with 10 bases between the two germline ends. The CDR3 length is 15 residues. This CDR3 is CASSTGLTNTGELFF. As DNA, the CDR3 is TGCGCCAGCAGCACGGGACTTACGAACACCGGGGAGCTGTTTTTT.

CDR3: CASTKLSGQGRFTEAFF. The CDR3 DNA reads TGTGCCAGCACCAAACTCTCGGGACAGGGTAGGTTCACTGAAGCTTTCTTT. The chain employs TRBV27 and TRBJ1-1; 9 bases line up with TRBD1. There are 17 residues in the CDR3. The germline V gene has CDR1 MNHEY and CDR2 SMNVEV (reference sequence). J gave up 4 bases and V 7 bases, and 16 bases lay outside the gene matches.

The CDR3 sequence is CASSQGQGRNTIYF. For the CDR3, the DNA is TGTGCCAGCTCACAGGGACAGGGGCGAAACACCATATATTTT. The rearrangement joins TRBV18 to TRBJ1-3; 10 bases match TRBD1. This CDR3 region has 14 residues. Germline trimming cut 4 bases from V and 5 bases from J; bases unmatched to any gene: 2. Looked up from germline, CDR1 is KGHSH and CDR2 is LQKENI.

V and J are TRBV5-1 and TRBJ2-7; 9 bases fit TRBD2. The CDR3 contains 13 residues. Germline CDR1 is SGHRS and CDR2 is YFSETQ. The J segment lost 13 bases and the V segment lost 1 base, leaving 9 bases of the junction unmatched. CDR3 sequence (DNA): TGCGCCAGCAGCTTGACGGGACTAGCCTCGCGTTACTTC. It yields the protein CASSLTGLASRYF.

V is TRBV7-2 and J is TRBJ2-1; 8 bases line up with TRBD1. CDR1 and CDR2 (germline): SGHTA, FQGNSA. With V trimmed by 8 bases and J by 9 bases, 12 bases remained unmatched. The CDR3 consists of 14 residues. The CDR3 protein is CASGTSGTGLEQFF. The CDR3 DNA is TGTGCCAGCGGCACCTCCGGGACAGGACTTGAGCAGTTCTTC. Full variable domain (remainder filled in from reference TRBV7-2 and TRBJ2-1): GAGVSQSPSNKVTEKGKDVELRCDPISGHTALYWYRQSLGQGLEFLIYFQGNSAPDKSGLPSDRFSAERTGGSVSTLTIQRTQQEDSAVYLCASGTSGTGLEQFFGPGTRLTVL.

The chain recombines TRBV18 with TRBJ2-1; the match to TRBD1 covers 7 bases. This CDR3 comprises 13 residues. V shed 6 bases and J 9 bases; nucleotides not matched to a gene: 8. The germline gives CDR1 KGHSH, CDR2 LQKENI. This CDR3 reads CASSRGLEGEQFF. CDR3 nucleotide sequence: TGTGCCAGCTCGAGGGGGCTAGAAGGTGAGCAGTTCTTC.

V gene TRBV5-1 combines with J gene TRBJ2-3; no reliable D call. CDR3 length: 14 residues. The germline gives CDR1 SGHRS, CDR2 YFSETQ. The V gene lost 7 bases and the J gene lost 1 base, with 13 bases spanning the gap. CDR3 nucleotides: TGCGCCAGCTTTTCCCCTGAAGGCACAGATACGCAGTATTTT. Protein product: CASFSPEGTDTQYF.

V usage is TRBV4-1 and J usage is TRBJ2-3; D remains unclear. The CDR3 runs to 15 residues. V was pared by 4 bases and J by 1 base, with 12 bases between. Germline CDR1 is MGHRA and CDR2 is YSYEKL. The DNA of the CDR3 is TGCGCCAGCAGCCGCTTCGAATCAGGCACAGATACGCAGTATTTT. It yields the protein CASSRFESGTDTQYF.

The CDR3 is CASSLTTGNSGNTIYF. CDR3 nucleotide sequence: TGCGCCAGCAGCTTGACGACGGGTAACTCTGGAAACACCATATATTTT. The chain carries TRBV5-1 and TRBJ1-3; D is unresolved. V lost 1 base to trimming and J lost 0 bases, with 11 bases between them. The CDR3 sequence is 16 residues long. Germline V lookup: CDR1 SGHRS, CDR2 YFSETQ.

The chain has TRBV29-1 and TRBJ2-7; D possibly corresponds to TRBD1 (6 bases). Trimming took 4 bases from V and 2 from J, leaving 21 bases between them. CDR1 is SQVTM and CDR2 is ANQGSEA in the germline V gene. The CDR3 loop spans 16 amino acids. The CDR3 bases are TGCAGCGTTGGGTCAGGGGCCCGGGACGGAGCCTACGAGCAGTACTTC. Its protein is CSVGSGARDGAYEQYF.

The chain has TRBV10-3 and TRBJ2-1, with 9 bases that match TRBD2. CDR1 and CDR2 from the germline V gene are ENHRY and SYGVKD. The CDR3 loop spans 17 amino acids. V lost 1 base and J lost 0; bases outside the gene matches: 4. As DNA, the CDR3 is TGTGCCATCAGTGAGTTTAGCGGGGGTAGCTCCTACAATGAGCAGTTCTTC. Translated: CAISEFSGGSSYNEQFF.

This clone turned up a few times. This chain links TRBV7-2 with TRBJ2-7; tentatively, D is TRBD1 or TRBD2 (6 bases each). Trimming took 0 bases from V and 7 from J, leaving 10 bases between them. This CDR3 has 13 amino acids. Germline assignment: CDR1 SGHTA and CDR2 FQGNSA. The DNA for the CDR3 is TGTGCCAGCAGCTTAGCTACAGGGAGGGAGCAGTACTTC. This translates into CASSLATGREQYF.

The genes are TRBV6-1 and TRBJ1-1, with a tentative D call TRBD1 (6 bases). V was pared by 6 bases and J by 1 base, with 12 bases between. The CDR3 has 14 residues. CDR1 is MNHNS, CDR2 SASEGT, per germline. The CDR3 here is CASRQGSPNTEAFF. CDR3 DNA: TGTGCCAGCAGACAGGGAAGCCCGAACACTGAAGCTTTCTTT.

This sequence joins TRBV6-4 and TRBJ2-7; the D gene is possibly TRBD2 (6 bases). Trimming cost V 7 bases and J 7 bases, with 26 bases left between them. The CDR3 spans 16 residues. From germline, CDR1 is MRHNA and CDR2 SNTAGT. The CDR3 coding sequence is TGTGCCAGCAACCTCGGACGGGGACTCCTTGGGGCTGAGCAGTACTTC. Amino acid sequence: CASNLGRGLLGAEQYF.

The rearrangement uses TRBV5-1 and TRBJ2-2; the D is unclear. With 4 bases removed from V and 0 bases from J, the gap between germline ends came to 7 bases. This CDR3 has 14 amino acids. CDR1 SGHRS and CDR2 YFSETQ come from the germline V gene. CDR3 nucleotide sequence: TGCGCCAGCAGCCTGACCGCGAACACCGGGGAGCTGTTTTTT. Translation: CASSLTANTGELFF.

The chain carries TRBV7-9 and TRBJ1-1, with D hard to call. The germline V gene encodes CDR1 SEHNR and CDR2 FQNEAQ (reference sequence). V lost 5 bases to trimming and J lost 3 bases, with 22 bases between them. This CDR3 has 17 residues. This chain's CDR3 is CASSLQVQIQGYTEAFF. CDR3 bases: TGTGCCAGCAGCCTTCAAGTACAGATACAAGGGTACACTGAAGCTTTCTTT. Looking up the rest from reference TRBV7-9 and TRBJ1-1 gives the full variable domain: DTGVSQNPRHKITKRGQNVTFRCDPISEHNRLYWYRQTLGQGPEFLTYFQNEAQLEKSRLLSDRFSAERPKGSFSTLEIQRTEQGDSAMYLCASSLQVQIQGYTEAFFGQGTRLTVV.

This clone has a handful of counts. V is TRBV5-1 and J is TRBJ2-7; unclear D gene. This CDR3 has 14 amino acids. Germline CDR1 and CDR2: SGHRS and YFSETQ. Trimming removed 7 bases at V and 0 bases at J, with 14 bases between. CDR3 protein: CASSEIGSSYEQYF. CDR3 in DNA: TGCGCCAGCTCCGAAATTGGCAGCTCCTACGAGCAGTACTTC.